One sample yielded the 13 T cell receptor beta chains listed below, sequenced in a study of brain T cells in children with intractable seizures. Libraries were prepared by immunoSEQ multiplex PCR; TCRdb keeps only in-frame clonotypes and omits some of them. This repertoire shows tens of thousands of clones, more than 85% found once; its top ten account for approximately 1.5%. The sequencing here drew on peripheral blood, taken at surgery. Receptor source: a boy under two years old with tuberous sclerosis and intractable seizures.

This rearrangement joins TRBV7-9 to TRBJ2-2; D is perhaps TRBD1 or TRBD2 (5 bases each). V gave up 2 bases and J gave up 6 bases, with 13 bases separating them. The length of the CDR3 is 15 residues. The germline gives CDR1 SEHNR, CDR2 FQNEAQ (reference sequence). The CDR3 region is CASSLIAGSPGELFF. CDR3 nucleotide sequence: TGTGCCAGCAGCTTAATCGCAGGGAGTCCCGGGGAGCTGTTTTTT.

This clone was detected only once. This chain connects TRBV15 to TRBJ1-1; 7 bases agree with TRBD1. The CDR3 has 17 residues. J was trimmed by 6 bases and V by 0 bases; bases with no gene match: 13. The V gene's germline CDR1 is LNHNV and CDR2 YYDKDF (reference sequence). CDR3: CATSRDYSGGTVAEAFF. In DNA, the CDR3 is TGTGCCACCAGCAGAGATTATTCGGGCGGGACAGTCGCTGAAGCTTTCTTT.

The CDR3 nucleotides are TGTGCCATCAGGGAGGGAAATGATAGTGAAAAACTGTTTTTT. Protein sequence: CAIREGNDSEKLFF. The chain is built from TRBV10-3 and TRBJ1-4, with D uncertain. This CDR3 comprises 14 residues. With 6 bases removed from V and 7 bases from J, the gap between germline ends came to 15 bases. Germline values: CDR1 ENHRY, CDR2 SYGVKD.

CDR3 bases: TGTGCCAGCAGCCCTTTTTGGGGACAGCCTCTCTATGGCTACACCTTC. Translation: CASSPFWGQPLYGYTF. V usage is TRBV7-9 and J usage is TRBJ1-2, with 7 bases matching TRBD1. V shed 5 bases and J 4 bases; nucleotides not matched to a gene: 13. Germline loops: CDR1 SEHNR, CDR2 FQNEAQ (reference sequence). This CDR3 has 16 residues. Full variable domain (rest looked up from reference TRBV7-9 and TRBJ1-2): DTGVSQNPRHKITKRGQNVTFRCDPISEHNRLYWYRQTLGQGPEFLTYFQNEAQLEKSRLLSDRFSAERPKGSFSTLEIQRTEQGDSAMYLCASSPFWGQPLYGYTFGSGTRLTVV.

The chain uses TRBV7-9 and TRBJ1-1, with TRBD1 identical over 11 bases. The ends lost 5 bases at V and 6 bases at J; junction bases unmatched: 8. The CDR3 contains 15 residues. Germline CDR1 is SEHNR and CDR2 is FQNEAQ (reference sequence). The CDR3 sequence is CASSAPRDRGSEAFF. CDR3 nucleotides: TGTGCCAGCAGCGCACCCCGGGACAGGGGGTCTGAAGCTTTCTTT. Full variable domain (rest looked up from reference TRBV7-9 and TRBJ1-1): DTGVSQNPRHKITKRGQNVTFRCDPISEHNRLYWYRQTLGQGPEFLTYFQNEAQLEKSRLLSDRFSAERPKGSFSTLEIQRTEQGDSAMYLCASSAPRDRGSEAFFGQGTRLTVV.

This chain joins TRBV19 and TRBJ1-1, with a tentative D call TRBD1 (5 bases). Trimming took off 2 bases at V and 10 bases at J, with 20 bases between the two ends. The CDR3 has 15 residues. Germline lookup yields CDR1 LNHDA and CDR2 SQIVND (reference sequence). This CDR3 reads CASSIFGGTVLGAFF. For the CDR3, the DNA is TGTGCCAGTAGTATATTCGGAGGGACTGTCCTTGGAGCTTTCTTT.

The V gene is TRBV6-4, the J gene TRBJ2-5; D is uncertain. The length of the CDR3 is 10 residues. Germline V gene sequence: CDR1 MRHNA, CDR2 SNTAGT. V was shortened by 4 bases and J by 5 bases, with 2 bases between the two germline ends. The CDR3, as DNA: TGTGCCAGCAGTGGGGAGACCCAGTACTTC. Its protein is CASSGETQYF.

This rearrangement joins TRBV5-8 to TRBJ1-2; no clear D. The CDR3 has 14 residues. Germline-derived CDR1 and CDR2 are SGHTS and YDEGEE. V was clipped by 1 base and J by 0 bases, with 7 bases between them. As DNA, the CDR3 is TGTGCCAGCAGCTTGTCAGCTTCTAACTATGGCTACACCTTC. It specifies CASSLSASNYGYTF.

The rearrangement joins TRBV11-2 to TRBJ1-1; D not certain. V lost 3 bases and J lost 1, with 12 bases in between. CDR1 is SGHAT, CDR2 FQNNGV, per germline. The CDR3 is 15 amino acids. In DNA form, the CDR3 reads TGTGCCAGCAGCTTGGGGTACAGCCAGAACACTGAAGCTTTCTTT. Amino acids: CASSLGYSQNTEAFF.

The CDR3 reads CASARTRGPSNQPQHF. CDR3 in DNA: TGTGCCAGCGCGAGGACGAGGGGGCCTAGCAATCAGCCCCAGCATTTT. The gene calls are TRBV6-4 and TRBJ1-5, with TRBD1 matching over 7 bases. Germline V gene sequence: CDR1 MRHNA, CDR2 SNTAGT. The CDR3 has 16 residues. With V trimmed by 8 bases and J by 0 bases, 10 bases remained unmatched.

This sequence joins TRBV7-8 and TRBJ2-6; D gene ambiguous. Trimming removed 2 bases from V and 3 bases from J, with 8 bases in between. The CDR3 runs 15 residues. Germline CDR1 SGHVS, CDR2 FQNEAQ. CDR3: CASSLTGGGANVLTF. CDR3 in DNA: TGTGCCAGCAGCTTAACCGGTGGTGGGGCCAACGTCCTGACTTTC.

The genes are TRBV7-2 and TRBJ2-5, with D unclear. V shed 8 bases and J shed 5 bases, with 15 bases lying between them. Germline loops: CDR1 SGHTA, CDR2 FQGNSA. This CDR3 has 13 amino acids. In DNA, the CDR3 is TGTGCCAGCGGTAGGCTACAACCGGAGACCCAGTACTTC. Residues: CASGRLQPETQYF.

This chain joins TRBV11-3 and TRBJ1-1; 8 bases match TRBD1. There are 16 residues in the CDR3. V lost 5 bases and J lost 6; bases outside the gene matches: 14. CDR1 and CDR2 from the germline V gene are SGHNT and YENEEA. CDR3 protein: CASSTRQGRGLSEAFF. CDR3 DNA sequence: TGTGCCAGCAGCACCAGACAGGGGCGAGGGTTATCTGAAGCTTTCTTT.